This T cell receptor (beta chain) originates from a study of T cells expressing NK-cell markers. Study findings and constraints: The study found these clonotypes also leading the CD3+CD56-NKG2C+ fraction in a few donors.

TCRdb re-called the 5' RACE reads and gives one entry per CDR3 protein, without DNA. Here the sample table reports about 260,000 distinct CDR3 sequences. About this clonotype itself: The target antigen is unknown.

In germline, CDR1 is DFQATT, CDR2 SNEGSKA (reference sequence). CDR3 size: 15 residues. This clonotype originated in a man younger than 30 in good health. This sequence joins TRBV20-1 and TRBJ2-3; the TRBD1 assignment by TCRdb is unverifiable without DNA. Sequencing was performed on blood T cells: a sorted CD56 or NKG2C T cell subset, CD4+ or CD8+ T cells, or bulk PBMC T cells (not recorded which). The chain's CDR3 is CSARDRQGPTDTQYF.